One sample yielded the 28 T cell receptor beta chains listed below, sequenced in a study of beta chain features in type 1 diabetes. Sequenced material consisted of expressed TCRB transcripts (all of the isolated RNA was reverse transcribed). The repertoire was sequenced with immunoSEQ multiplex PCR; TCRdb's copy has only in-frame clones and lacks some. The profile shows about 320,000 clones, about 15% of them singletons. What was sequenced was central memory CD4+ T cells from blood. These receptors were collected from a man aged 25 to 40 in good health.

Only a few counts were recorded for this clone. The chain combines TRBV7-8 with TRBJ1-5; D might be TRBD1 (5 bases). Germline V gene lookup returns CDR1 SGHVS and CDR2 FQNEAQ. The CDR3 has 11 amino acids. Trimming cost V 11 bases and J 3 bases, with 8 bases left between them. CDR3 nucleotide sequence: TGTGCCGCGGGGACCAATCAGCCCCAGCATTTT. This encodes CAAGTNQPQHF.

This sequence joins TRBV11-2 and TRBJ1-5; no firm D call. The CDR3 consists of 15 residues. Per germline, CDR1 SGHAT and CDR2 FQNNGV. V gave up 3 bases and J gave up 0 bases, with 9 bases separating them. This CDR3 reads CASSFSGNSNQPQHF. In DNA, the CDR3 is TGTGCCAGCAGCTTCTCCGGAAATAGCAATCAGCCCCAGCATTTT.

The gene calls are TRBV28 and TRBJ2-1; 10 bases fit TRBD2. J was trimmed by 6 bases and V by 1 base; bases with no gene match: 6. Germline CDR1 MDHEN, CDR2 SYDVKM. The CDR3 sequence is 16 residues long. CDR3 region: CASSLLGASGGNEQFF. For the CDR3, the DNA is TGTGCCAGCAGTTTATTAGGGGCTAGCGGGGGCAATGAGCAGTTCTTC.

This clone was seen a few times. The J gene is TRBJ2-7, the V gene TRBV6-5; 7 nucleotides line up with TRBD2. The germline V gene has CDR1 MNHEY and CDR2 SVGAGI. CDR3 length: 14 residues. The trim removed 0 bases at V and 4 bases at J, leaving 3 bases unmatched. CDR3 amino acids: CASSYSGGTYEQYV. In DNA, the CDR3 is TGTGCCAGCAGTTACTCGGGGGGGACTTACGAGCAGTACGTC.

The CDR3, as DNA: TGTGCCAGCCTCAGGGGACGAACGACTGAAGCTTTCTTT. This gives the protein CASLRGRTTEAFF. The chain has TRBV2 and TRBJ1-1; maybe TRBD1 (6 bases). Germline V CDR1 and CDR2: SNHLY, FYNNEI. Trimming cost V 8 bases and J 5 bases, with 15 bases left between them. The CDR3 is 13 amino acids.

This clone was counted only a few times. This rearrangement joins TRBV5-1 to TRBJ1-5; possibly TRBD1 for D (5 bases). Trimming removed 4 bases at V and 3 bases at J, with 17 bases between. The CDR3 covers 16 residues. Germline V lookup: CDR1 SGHRS, CDR2 YFSETQ. The CDR3 loop reads CASSPEGRGVNQPQHF. CDR3 DNA: TGCGCCAGCAGCCCCGAAGGAAGGGGTGTCAATCAGCCCCAGCATTTT.

This chain connects TRBV7-2 to TRBJ1-1; D uncertain. The germline V gene has CDR1 SGHTA and CDR2 FQGNSA. The CDR3 spans 14 residues. V was cut by 3 bases and J by 5 bases, with 13 bases left in between. The CDR3 spells CASSFRRAPTEAFF. As DNA, the CDR3 is TGTGCCAGCAGCTTCCGAAGGGCGCCGACTGAAGCTTTCTTT.

This clone appeared a few times. The CDR3 here is CASSLSPGGSGNTIYF. In DNA form, the CDR3 reads TGTGCCAGCAGCTTAAGTCCGGGGGGCTCTGGAAACACCATATATTTT. This chain links TRBV11-2 with TRBJ1-3; maybe TRBD1 (5 bases). Germline CDR1 is SGHAT and CDR2 is FQNNGV. Trimming shortened V by 2 bases and J by 0 bases, and 11 bases separated the two germline ends. The CDR3 has 16 amino acids.

The chain employs TRBV6-5 and TRBJ1-1; tentative D call: TRBD1 (6 bases). With 2 bases removed from V and 10 bases from J, the gap between germline ends came to 17 bases. This CDR3 has 14 residues. Looked up from germline, CDR1 is MNHEY and CDR2 is SVGAGI. In DNA form, the CDR3 reads TGTGCCAGCAGTTACCTGGACAGACCGCTGTCAGCTTTCTTT. Residues: CASSYLDRPLSAFF.

The chain joins TRBV10-3 to TRBJ1-4, with D unclear. CDR1 is ENHRY, CDR2 SYGVKD, per germline. V lost 10 bases, J lost 0 bases, and 9 bases lay in between. The CDR3 is 13 amino acids. This chain's CDR3 is CATSVPTNEKLFF. CDR3 bases: TGTGCCACCTCGGTACCAACTAATGAAAAACTGTTTTTT.

About this clone itself: This may be a read error: a much more frequent sequence differs by one nucleotide. V and J are TRBV11-1 and TRBJ2-5; no firm D call. This CDR3 region has 11 residues. V was pared by 2 bases and J by 3 bases, with 1 base between. Germline V gene data show CDR1 as SGHAT and CDR2 as FQDESV (reference sequence). The CDR3 DNA reads as TGTGCCAGCAGCTTAAAAGAGACCCAGTACTTC. Translation: CASSLKETQYF. The complete variable domain, with remaining parts taken from reference TRBV11-1 and TRBJ2-5, reads EAEVAQSPRYKITEKSQAVAFWCDPISGHATLYWYRQILGQGPELLVQFQDESVVDDSQLPKDRFSAERLKGVDSTLKIQPAELGDSAMYLCASSLKETQYFGPGTRLLVL.

A few counts support this clone. The same CDR3 is also encoded by other DNA sequences in this sample. CDR3 in DNA: TGTGCCAGCAGCGTATCGGGGACAGGGGGCACTGAAGCTTTCTTT. Encoded protein: CASSVSGTGGTEAFF. The chain carries TRBV9 and TRBJ1-1; 11 bases are a match to TRBD1. The CDR3 is made up of 15 amino acids. J lost 4 bases, V lost 1 base, and 3 bases had no gene match. Germline V gene data show CDR1 as SGDLS and CDR2 as YYNGEE.

This clone was counted at least ten times. The chain links TRBV6-6 to TRBJ1-1; a weak D match, TRBD1 (5 bases). The CDR3 totals 13 residues. With 5 bases removed from V and 5 bases from J, the gap between germline ends came to 12 bases. Germline CDR1 is MNHNY and CDR2 is SVGAGI (reference sequence). This CDR3 reads CASSRLEGTEAFF. In nucleotides, the CDR3 is TGTGCCAGCAGTCGCCTAGAGGGGACTGAAGCTTTCTTT.

The chain carries TRBV11-2 and TRBJ2-5, with no clear D. V dropped 1 base and J dropped 6 bases, with 6 bases sitting between them. The germline V gene encodes CDR1 SGHAT and CDR2 FQNNGV. The CDR3 spans 12 residues. CDR3: CASSLGPKTQYF. Here the CDR3 DNA reads TGTGCCAGCAGCTTAGGTCCGAAGACCCAGTACTTC.

V gene TRBV6-1 combines with J gene TRBJ2-7, with a weak D call TRBD1 (5 bases). CDR3 size: 13 residues. From germline, CDR1 is MNHNS and CDR2 SASEGT. Trimming pared 5 bases from V and 1 base from J, leaving 9 bases between. The CDR3, as DNA: TGTGCCAGCAGTTTTACAGGATCCTACGAGCAGTACGTC. Translated, it gives CASSFTGSYEQYV.

This clone was seen a handful of times. The chain combines TRBV11-3 with TRBJ2-5; TRBD2 is a possible D gene (5 bases). CDR1 and CDR2 (germline): SGHNT, YENEEA. CDR3 length equals 14 residues. V lost 3 bases and J lost 1, with 9 bases in between. In DNA form, the CDR3 reads TGTGCCAGCAGCTTGAAAGGGAGCCAAGAGACCCAGTACTTC. Protein: CASSLKGSQETQYF.

The chain recombines TRBV27 with TRBJ1-1; 8 bases match TRBD1. Trimming removed 4 bases from V and 0 bases from J; junction bases left unmatched: 16. The CDR3 contains 19 residues. CDR1 is MNHEY, CDR2 SMNVEV, per germline (reference sequence). The DNA for the CDR3 is TGTGCCAGCAGTTCACTGGCCAGGGGGCTTCGGTACATGAACACTGAAGCTTTCTTT. Its translation is CASSSLARGLRYMNTEAFF.

The V call is TRBV6-1, the J call TRBJ2-2; 10 nucleotides match TRBD2. CDR1 is MNHNS and CDR2 is SASEGT in the germline V gene. The CDR3 is 15 residues long. Trimming removed 3 bases from V and 8 bases from J; junction bases left unmatched: 6. CDR3 DNA: TGTGCCAGCAGTGAGATAGCGGGAGGCCCGGGGGAGCTGTTTTTT. This encodes CASSEIAGGPGELFF.

Of note for this clone: One end of the junction fails to match germline, which may point to a read error. V is TRBV11-2 and J is TRBJ2-7; 9 nucleotides agree with TRBD1. The CDR3 has 14 amino acids. Germline CDR1 reads SGHAT; CDR2 reads FQNNGV. In DNA, the CDR3 is TGTGCCAGCAGGTTAGACAGGGGGTCCTACGAGCAGTACTTC. It is translated as CASRLDRGSYEQYF. The full variable domain, completed using reference TRBV11-2 and TRBJ2-7, is EAGVAQSPRYKIIEKRQSVAFWCNPISGHATLYWYQQILGQGPKLLIQFQNNGVVDDSQLPKDRFSAERLKGVDSTLKIQPAKLEDSAVYLCASRLDRGSYEQYFGPGTRLTVT.

The V and J genes are TRBV7-6 and TRBJ2-1; no clear D gene. V was cut by 5 bases and J by 6 bases, with 14 bases left in between. This CDR3 comprises 14 residues. Germline-derived CDR1 and CDR2 are SGHVS and FNYEAQ. The CDR3 nucleotides read TGTGCCAGCAGCGCAAATGGCGTTATCAATGAGCAGTTCTTC. Translating it yields CASSANGVINEQFF.

The chain recombines TRBV4-3 with TRBJ2-3; D is possibly TRBD1 (5 bases). The CDR3 consists of 13 residues. Germline CDR1 LGHNA, CDR2 YSLEER. Trimming shortened V by 2 bases and J by 5 bases, and 8 bases separated the two germline ends. The chain's CDR3 is CASSQQGRDTQYF. The DNA of the CDR3 is TGCGCCAGCAGCCAACAGGGTCGAGATACGCAGTATTTT.

The genes are TRBV18 and TRBJ2-2, with 7 bases aligning to TRBD2. Trimming removed 4 bases from V and 6 bases from J; junction bases left unmatched: 2. The CDR3 sequence is 13 residues long. Per germline, CDR1 KGHSH and CDR2 LQKENI. The CDR3 DNA sequence: TGTGCCAGCTCACAAACTAGCGCCGGGGAGCTGTTTTTT. Its protein product is CASSQTSAGELFF.

The V and J genes are TRBV7-9 and TRBJ1-5, with D uncertain. Germline lookup yields CDR1 SEHNR and CDR2 FQNEAQ (reference sequence). This CDR3 contains 17 residues. V lost 1 base and J 4 bases, leaving 17 bases between the germline ends. The CDR3 loop is CASSLEGLPVSNQPQHF. The CDR3 coding sequence is TGTGCCAGCAGCTTAGAAGGTTTACCCGTTTCTAATCAGCCCCAGCATTTT.

The genes are TRBV9 and TRBJ2-1; D tentatively reads TRBD1 or TRBD2 (5 bases each). Germline V gives CDR1 SGDLS, CDR2 YYNGEE. The length of the CDR3 is 14 residues. The V end was cut by 4 bases, the J end by 10 bases, with 18 bases between. The CDR3, as DNA: TGTGCCAGCAGCCCGACCCCCGGGACCCCGGAGCAGTTCTTC. Its translation: CASSPTPGTPEQFF.

This sequence joins TRBV18 and TRBJ2-5; 8 bases fit TRBD1. Trimming at V came to 8 bases and at J to 2 bases, leaving 4 bases not matched to a gene. Per the germline V gene, CDR1 is KGHSH and CDR2 is LQKENI. The CDR3 has 13 residues. The CDR3 region has the DNA TGTGCCAGCCAGAGGGACAGGCAAGAGACCCAGTACTTC. It translates to CASQRDRQETQYF.

A word on this clone: The identical CDR3 is also encoded by other nucleotide sequences in the sample. The rearrangement uses TRBV2 and TRBJ2-5; D not certain. V dropped 0 bases and J dropped 5 bases, with 1 base sitting between them. Germline CDR1 SNHLY, CDR2 FYNNEI. CDR3 length: 11 amino acids. The CDR3 protein is CASSEAETQYF. CDR3 nucleotides: TGTGCCAGCAGTGAAGCGGAGACCCAGTACTTC.

This clone has more than one count but fewer than ten. V and J are TRBV7-9 and TRBJ2-3; D is possibly TRBD1 or TRBD2 (5 bases each). The CDR3 is 12 residues long. V was pared by 1 base and J by 8 bases, with 7 bases between. CDR1 SEHNR and CDR2 FQNEAQ come from the germline V gene (reference sequence). The CDR3 DNA sequence: TGTGCCAGCAGCTTAGTTGGGGGTACGCAGTATTTT. Translated: CASSLVGGTQYF.

This clone has more than one count but fewer than ten. The rearrangement joins TRBV4-3 to TRBJ2-7; D is possibly TRBD1 or TRBD2 (6 bases each). Germline V gene data show CDR1 as LGHNA and CDR2 as YSLEER. CDR3 length: 13 residues. V lost 2 bases to trimming and J lost 7 bases, with 12 bases between them. For the CDR3, the DNA is TGCGCCAGCAGCCAAATTACAGGGAGGGAGCAGTACTTC. Translation: CASSQITGREQYF.